This T cell receptor (beta chain) came from a study of cytomegalovirus exposure and HLA in healthy donors. Study-wide results and caveats: A later analysis associated about 18,000 TCR beta sequences with HLA alleles at a 0.05 false discovery rate. Reports described diagnosis of cytomegalovirus status by the classifier as highly specific and sensitive.

V lost 3 bases, J lost 0 bases, and 7 bases stayed unmatched. This CDR3 spans 18 amino acids. Germline loops: CDR1 LNHDA, CDR2 SQIVND (reference sequence). Comment on this clone: Its cognate antigen is unknown.

Vbeta (60) and Jbeta (13) primers were used in the PCR. Method: immunoSEQ multiplex PCR; TCRdb's copy keeps in-frame clones and lacks some. The sample lists some 130,000 clones; more than 70% were seen once. The V gene is TRBV19, the J gene TRBJ2-3; 12 bases line up with TRBD2. This clonotype originated in a man aged 25 to 40 in good health and CMV-seronegative. The sequencing input was PBMCs. CDR3 sequence: CASSIGLAGLISTDTQYF. The DNA for the CDR3 is TGTGCCAGTAGTATTGGACTAGCGGGACTTATTAGCACAGATACGCAGTATTTT.